This T cell receptor (beta chain) was profiled in a study of vaccination and CD4 T cells after COVID-19. As for the study in general: Samples taken post-COVID came a median about 98 days after diagnosis, ranging from 35 to 161.

TCRdb redid the calling of the PCR reads with MiXCR, one entry per CDR3 protein. The data hold 15,000 to 20,000 distinct CDR3 sequences, with roughly 60% observed a single time. Germline V gene lookup returns CDR1 SNHLY and CDR2 FYNNEI. Germline trimming cut 1 base from V and 1 base from J; bases unmatched to any gene: 4. This CDR3 has 16 amino acids. Sequenced material: CD4+ T cells from blood, taken after SARS-CoV-2 vaccination. The source is a human donor who had recovered from COVID-19. The chain recombines TRBV2 with TRBJ2-3; 8 bases line up with TRBD2. CDR3 sequence (DNA): TGTGCCAGCAGTGAAGATAGTAGCGGGGGCACAGATACGCAGTATTTT. It is translated as CASSEDSSGGTDTQYF.